The 2 T cell receptor beta chains reported below all come from one sample, sequenced in a study of T cell repertoires in cytomegalovirus infection. No antigen has been assigned to these receptors. Each CDR3 protein is one row after TCRdb ran MiXCR on the reads. The repertoire holds 100,000 to 150,000 distinct CDR3 sequences, roughly a quarter seen once, with roughly 35% in the top ten. What was sequenced was PBMCs, sequenced either directly or after in vitro stimulation (not recorded which). The origin of the receptors is a human donor in good health (CMV status not recorded). Some clones in this sample may be carry-over from other donors' samples.

The V call is TRBV6-5, the J call TRBJ1-1, with D maybe TRBD1 (6 bases). CDR1 is MNHEY and CDR2 is SVGAGI in the germline V gene. Deletions cut 5 bases from V and 8 bases from J, with 18 bases between. This CDR3 region has 14 residues. The CDR3 DNA is TGTGCCAGCAGTAAACAGGGTCTGATAATCGAAGCTTTCTTT. Residues: CASSKQGLIIEAFF.

This clonotype has more than one count but fewer than ten. CDR3 region: CASSVYRGPDQPQHF. The CDR3 DNA is TGTGCCAGCTCAGTGTACAGGGGTCCGGATCAGCCCCAGCATTTT. The gene calls are TRBV18 and TRBJ1-5, with 7 nucleotides matching TRBD1. This CDR3 has 15 amino acids. The germline gives CDR1 KGHSH, CDR2 LQKENI. The J segment lost 5 bases and the V segment lost 5 bases, leaving 9 bases of the junction unmatched.